A selection of T cell receptor beta chains follows, all from one sample in a study of ipilimumab plus nivolumab after autologous stem cell transplantation. Sequencing used immunoSEQ multiplex PCR; TCRdb keeps in-frame clones, though not all of them. Among more than 20,000 clones listed, 70% to 85% were seen once. Sequencing used PBMCs, obtained in a trial of ipilimumab plus nivolumab as post-transplant consolidation. The receptors were gathered from a male donor with diffuse large B-cell lymphoma. The CDR3 runs from the conserved cysteine through the conserved F or W. D genes are given only for firm matches. Not every row has a clone size; where given, it reads once, few, many or a size class.

-,-,TRBV2,TRBJ1-5,TGTGCCAGCATGGCAGACTCCAATCAGCCCCAGCATTTT,CASMADSNQPQHF
-,TRBD1,TRBV5-4,TRBJ2-1,TGTGCCAGCAGCAGAGGGGGGACAGGGGGTCATGAGCAGTTCTTC,CASSRGGTGGHEQFF
-,-,TRBV6-1,TRBJ1-2,TGTGCCAGCAGTGAAACCGGGACGCCGACTAACTATGGCTACACCTTC,CASSETGTPTNYGYTF
-,TRBD2,TRBV7-2,TRBJ2-2,TGTGCCAGCAGCCGGGAGGGGACTAGCGGGGCCACCGGGGAGCTGTTTTTT,CASSREGTSGATGELFF
-,TRBD1,TRBV29-1,TRBJ1-2,TGCAGCGCCCTAACAGGGGACTATGGCTACACCTTC,CSALTGDYGYTF
few,TRBD1,TRBV13,TRBJ1-2,TGTGCCAGCAGCTCCGGACTGGGACAGGACTATGGCTACACCTTC,CASSSGLGQDYGYTF
-,-,TRBV19,TRBJ1-3,TGTGCCAGTAGTATCGGCTCTGGAAACACCATATATTTT,CASSIGSGNTIYF
-,TRBD2,TRBV5-4,TRBJ2-5,TGTGCCAGCAGCCCGGGACTAGCGGTACAAGAGACCCAGTACTTC,CASSPGLAVQETQYF
-,-,TRBV11-2,TRBJ2-5,TGTGCCAGCAGCTTAGGGTGGGCGGAGACCCAGTACTTC,CASSLGWAETQYF
-,TRBD2,TRBV4-2,TRBJ2-2,TGTGCCAGCAGCCCCCGGGGCGGGGGAAACACCGGGGAGCTGTTTTTT,CASSPRGGGNTGELFF
once,-,TRBV5-1,TRBJ1-1,TGCGCCAGCAGCACCGGGACACCGAACACTGAAGCTTTCTTT,CASSTGTPNTEAFF
-,-,TRBV18,TRBJ2-7,TGTGCCAGCTCCCAAGGACTTCGCGAGCAGTACTTC,CASSQGLREQYF
few,-,TRBV5-1,TRBJ2-7,TGCGCCAGCAGCCCAGGCTTAGGCGAGCAGTACTTC,CASSPGLGEQYF
-,TRBD1,TRBV5-1,TRBJ1-6,TGCGCCAGCGCGCCAATACCCGGGACAGGGGACCCTTCACCCCTCCACTTT,CASAPIPGTGDPSPLHF
-,-,TRBV6-5,TRBJ2-1,TGTGCCAGCAGTTACTCGGGCGCCTTAGGGACTGATGAGCAGTTCTTC,CASSYSGALGTDEQFF
-,-,TRBV6-1,TRBJ2-1,TGTGCCAGCAGTGAAGAAACAGGTTGGAATGAGCAGTTCTTC,CASSEETGWNEQFF
-,TRBD1,TRBV28,TRBJ1-6,TGTGCCAGCACTCCCGGGACAGCGGGAAATTCACCCCTCCACTTT,CASTPGTAGNSPLHF
-,-,TRBV13,TRBJ2-5,TGTGCCAGCAGCTTTCAAGAGGGTTGGGGTGAGCAGTACTTC,CASSFQEGWGEQYF
-,-,TRBV11-2,TRBJ2-3,TGTGCCAGCAGCTTTCGGGCAGGGGACACAGATACGCAGTATTTT,CASSFRAGDTDTQYF
-,-,TRBV7-2,TRBJ2-1,TGTGCCAGCAGCTCAGGGCCTGAGCAGTTCTTC,CASSSGPEQFF
-,-,TRBV7-9,TRBJ1-1,TGTGCCAGCAGCTTAAAAGACACTGAAGCTTTCTTT,CASSLKDTEAFF
-,-,TRBV9,TRBJ1-5,TGTGCCAGCAGCGTAGGTGGGGGTGCGAATCAGCCCCAGCATTTT,CASSVGGGANQPQHF
-,TRBD1,TRBV18,TRBJ1-5,TGTGCCAGCTCACCGAGTCAGGGGGCTAGTAGCAATCAGCCCCAGCATTTT,CASSPSQGASSNQPQHF
-,-,TRBV6-6,TRBJ2-1,TGTGCCAGCAGTCATGGCAGGCACTCCTACAATGAGCAGTTCTTC,CASSHGRHSYNEQFF
-,-,TRBV19,TRBJ2-5,TGTGCCAGTAGTATAAACAGGCAAGAGACCCAGTACTTC,CASSINRQETQYF
-,-,TRBV27,TRBJ2-7,TGTGCCAGCAGTTCAGCCCAAACAGGTAACTACGAGCAGTACTTC,CASSSAQTGNYEQYF
-,-,TRBV4-1,TRBJ2-3,TGCGCCAGCAGCCAAGATCCCCCTGGGGGCACAGATACGCAGTATTTT,CASSQDPPGGTDTQYF
-,-,TRBV10-3,TRBJ2-7,TGTGCCATCAGTGGGACACAGGGTTTCGAGCAGTACTTC,CAISGTQGFEQYF
-,-,TRBV18,TRBJ2-5,TGTGCCAGCTCACCATACCCCCCGGGTTATGGGACCCAGTACTTC,CASSPYPPGYGTQYF
once,-,TRBV9,TRBJ2-4,TGTGCCAGCAGCGTATCCCCAGAAAACATTCAGTACTTC,CASSVSPENIQYF
-,-,TRBV5-6,TRBJ1-5,TGTGCCAGCAGCTTGGGCGGAGGGGGAATCAATCAGCCCCAGCATTTT,CASSLGGGGINQPQHF
-,-,TRBV9,TRBJ1-4,TGTGCCAGCAGCGTAGGAAGTACGTCGGCGCCTAATGAAAAACTGTTTTTT,CASSVGSTSAPNEKLFF
-,-,TRBV4-1,TRBJ1-5,TGCGCCAGCAGCCAAGGAGGTTTCAATCAGCCCCAGCATTTT,CASSQGGFNQPQHF